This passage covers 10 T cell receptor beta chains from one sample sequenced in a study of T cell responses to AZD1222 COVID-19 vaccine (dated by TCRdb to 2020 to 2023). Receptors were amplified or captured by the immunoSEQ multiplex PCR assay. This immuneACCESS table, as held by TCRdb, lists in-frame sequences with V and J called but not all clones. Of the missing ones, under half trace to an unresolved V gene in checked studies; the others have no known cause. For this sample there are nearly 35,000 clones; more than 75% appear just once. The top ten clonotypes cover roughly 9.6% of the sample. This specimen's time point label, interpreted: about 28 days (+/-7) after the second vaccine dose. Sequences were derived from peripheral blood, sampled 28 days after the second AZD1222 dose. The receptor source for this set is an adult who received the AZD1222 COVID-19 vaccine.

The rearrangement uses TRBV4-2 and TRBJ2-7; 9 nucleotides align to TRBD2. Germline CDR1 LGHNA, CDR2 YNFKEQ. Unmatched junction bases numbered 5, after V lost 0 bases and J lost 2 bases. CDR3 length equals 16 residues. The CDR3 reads CASSQDLASGAYEQYF. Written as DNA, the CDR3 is TGTGCCAGCAGCCAAGATTTGGCTAGCGGGGCCTACGAGCAGTACTTC.

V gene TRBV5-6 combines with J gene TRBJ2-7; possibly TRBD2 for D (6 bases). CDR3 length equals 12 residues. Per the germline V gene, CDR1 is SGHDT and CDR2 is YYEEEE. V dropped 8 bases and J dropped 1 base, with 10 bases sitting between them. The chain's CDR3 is CARLAGSYEQYF. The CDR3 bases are TGTGCCAGACTAGCCGGGTCCTACGAGCAGTACTTC. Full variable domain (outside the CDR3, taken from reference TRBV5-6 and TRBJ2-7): DAGVTQSPTHLIKTRGQQVTLRCSPKSGHDTVSWYQQALGQGPQFIFQYYEEEERQRGNFPDRFSGHQFPNYSSELNVNALLLGDSALYLCARLAGSYEQYFGPGTRLTVT.

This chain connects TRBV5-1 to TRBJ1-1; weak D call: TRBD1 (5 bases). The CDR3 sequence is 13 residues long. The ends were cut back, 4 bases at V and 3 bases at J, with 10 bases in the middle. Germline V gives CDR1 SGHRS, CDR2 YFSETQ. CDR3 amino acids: CASSVQGDTEAFF. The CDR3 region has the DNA TGCGCCAGCAGCGTTCAAGGGGACACTGAAGCTTTCTTT.

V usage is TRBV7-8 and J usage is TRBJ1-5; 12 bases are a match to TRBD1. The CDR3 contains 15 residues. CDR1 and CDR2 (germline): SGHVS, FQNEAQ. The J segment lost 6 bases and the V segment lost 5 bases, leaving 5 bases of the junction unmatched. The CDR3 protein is CASSPGTGGSQPQHF. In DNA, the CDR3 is TGTGCCAGCAGCCCAGGGACAGGGGGCTCTCAGCCCCAGCATTTT.

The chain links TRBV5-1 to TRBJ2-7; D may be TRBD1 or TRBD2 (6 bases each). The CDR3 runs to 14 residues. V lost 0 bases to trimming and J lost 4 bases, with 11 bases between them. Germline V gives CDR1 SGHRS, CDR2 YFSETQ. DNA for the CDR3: TGCGCCAGCAGCTTGGGGTCGGGGGCGTACGAGCAGTACTTC. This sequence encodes CASSLGSGAYEQYF.

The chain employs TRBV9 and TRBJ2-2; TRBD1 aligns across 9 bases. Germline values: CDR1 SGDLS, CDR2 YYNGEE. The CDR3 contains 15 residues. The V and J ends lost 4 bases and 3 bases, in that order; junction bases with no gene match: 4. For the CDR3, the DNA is TGTGCCAGCAGCACCAGGACAGGGGACACCGGGGAGCTGTTTTTT. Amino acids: CASSTRTGDTGELFF.

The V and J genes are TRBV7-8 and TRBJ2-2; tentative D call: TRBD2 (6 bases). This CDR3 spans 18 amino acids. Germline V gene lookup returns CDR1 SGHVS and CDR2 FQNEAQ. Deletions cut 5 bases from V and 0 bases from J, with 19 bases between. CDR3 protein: CASSIRAAGRTNTGELFF. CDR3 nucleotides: TGTGCCAGCAGCATACGCGCCGCGGGACGTACGAACACCGGGGAGCTGTTTTTT.

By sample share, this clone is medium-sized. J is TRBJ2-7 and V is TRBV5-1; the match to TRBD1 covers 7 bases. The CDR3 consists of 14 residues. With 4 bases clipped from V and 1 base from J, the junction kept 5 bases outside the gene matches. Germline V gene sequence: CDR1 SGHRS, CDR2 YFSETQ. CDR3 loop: CASSTTGLSYEQYF. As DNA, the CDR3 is TGCGCCAGCAGCACGACAGGGTTGTCCTACGAGCAGTACTTC.

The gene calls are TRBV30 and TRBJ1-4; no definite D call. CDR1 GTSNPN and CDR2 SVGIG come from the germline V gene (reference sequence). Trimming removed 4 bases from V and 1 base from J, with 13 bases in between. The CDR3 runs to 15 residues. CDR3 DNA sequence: TGTGCCTGGACGGCCCTTGGGGTAACTAATGAAAAACTGTTTTTT. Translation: CAWTALGVTNEKLFF. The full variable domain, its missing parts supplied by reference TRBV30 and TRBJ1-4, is SQTIHQWPATLVQPVGSPLSLECTVEGTSNPNLYWYRQAAGRGLQLLFYSVGIGQISSEVPQNLSASRPQDRQFILSSKKLLLSDSGFYLCAWTALGVTNEKLFFGSGTQLSVL.

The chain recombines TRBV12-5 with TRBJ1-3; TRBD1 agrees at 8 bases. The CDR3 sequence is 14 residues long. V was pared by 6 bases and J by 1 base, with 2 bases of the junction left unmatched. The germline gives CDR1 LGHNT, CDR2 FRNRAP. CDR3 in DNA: TGTGCTAGTGGCGACAGGGGTTCTGGAAACACCATATATTTT. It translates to CASGDRGSGNTIYF.